This entry lists 25 T cell receptor beta chains sequenced from one sample in a study of blood T cell dynamics during melanoma immunotherapy. Sequencing used immunoSEQ multiplex PCR; TCRdb keeps in-frame clones, though not all of them. The sample contains about 10,000 clones, less than 90% of which appear only once. Time point reported: pre-treatment baseline. The starting material was blood, obtained from a patient treated with checkpoint blockade. Receptors originate from a human donor with melanoma.

This rearrangement joins TRBV7-9 to TRBJ1-2; D is uncertain. Trimming took 3 bases from V and 4 from J, leaving 6 bases between them. CDR1 SEHNR and CDR2 FQNEAQ come from the germline V gene (reference sequence). CDR3 length: 12 residues. The CDR3 bases are TGTGCCAGCAGCTTTCAGAGCTATGGCTACACCTTC. It encodes CASSFQSYGYTF.

The gene calls are TRBV5-6 and TRBJ1-6, with 9 bases lining up with TRBD1. This CDR3 comprises 16 residues. Germline V CDR1 and CDR2: SGHDT, YYEEEE. The V and J ends lost 4 bases and 6 bases, in that order; junction bases with no gene match: 8. The CDR3 is CASSGDRGLLNSPLHF. CDR3 DNA: TGTGCCAGCAGCGGCGACAGGGGGTTACTTAATTCACCCCTCCACTTT. Combining the CDR3 with reference TRBV5-6 and TRBJ1-6 gives the whole variable domain DAGVTQSPTHLIKTRGQQVTLRCSPKSGHDTVSWYQQALGQGPQFIFQYYEEEERQRGNFPDRFSGHQFPNYSSELNVNALLLGDSALYLCASSGDRGLLNSPLHFGNGTRLTVT.

This chain joins TRBV19 and TRBJ1-6, with TRBD1 identical over 7 bases. V was pared by 9 bases and J by 1 base, with 12 bases of the junction left unmatched. This CDR3 has 17 amino acids. The germline gives CDR1 LNHDA, CDR2 SQIVND (reference sequence). CDR3 nucleotides: TGTGCCAGCAGCAGTCTGGGCAGGGGGTCCTATAATTCACCCCTCCACTTT. It codes for CASSSLGRGSYNSPLHF.

The chain uses TRBV2 and TRBJ2-3; possibly TRBD1 for D (6 bases). The V end lost 1 base, the J end lost 3 bases, and 11 bases lay between the germline ends. Germline V lookup: CDR1 SNHLY, CDR2 FYNNEI. This CDR3 contains 15 residues. The CDR3: CASSEGGLRTDTQYF. The CDR3 bases are TGTGCCAGCAGTGAAGGGGGGCTGCGGACAGATACGCAGTATTTT.

The genes are TRBV5-6 and TRBJ1-5; TRBD1 is a possible D gene (6 bases). V lost 0 bases and J 3 bases, leaving 16 bases between the germline ends. The CDR3 runs to 17 residues. Germline V gene data show CDR1 as SGHDT and CDR2 as YYEEEE. CDR3 residues: CASSLANWGANNQPQHF. As DNA, the CDR3 is TGTGCCAGCAGCTTGGCCAATTGGGGGGCGAACAATCAGCCCCAGCATTTT.

The chain uses TRBV2 and TRBJ2-1, with a possible D match to TRBD2 (6 bases). The V gene's germline CDR1 is SNHLY and CDR2 FYNNEI. The CDR3 runs 14 residues. Trimming left V 2 bases short and J 5 bases short, with 10 bases between. CDR3: CASSEWRGNNEQFF. DNA for the CDR3: TGTGCCAGCAGTGAATGGCGGGGAAACAATGAGCAGTTCTTC. Variable domain in full (rest from reference TRBV2 and TRBJ2-1): EPEVTQTPSHQVTQMGQEVILRCVPISNHLYFYWYRQILGQKVEFLVSFYNNEISEKSEIFDDQFSVERPDGSNFTLKIRSTKLEDSAMYFCASSEWRGNNEQFFGPGTRLTVL.

There are a few counts of this clone. The chain joins TRBV2 to TRBJ1-2; no clear D. Per the germline V gene, CDR1 is SNHLY and CDR2 is FYNNEI. The CDR3 length is 15 residues. V lost 2 bases to trimming and J lost 3 bases, with 13 bases between them. CDR3 sequence: CASSESEGTHYGYTF. CDR3 sequence (DNA): TGTGCCAGCAGTGAAAGCGAGGGAACCCACTATGGCTACACCTTC. Full variable domain (missing parts from reference TRBV2 and TRBJ1-2): EPEVTQTPSHQVTQMGQEVILRCVPISNHLYFYWYRQILGQKVEFLVSFYNNEISEKSEIFDDQFSVERPDGSNFTLKIRSTKLEDSAMYFCASSESEGTHYGYTFGSGTRLTVV.

This chain uses TRBV5-1 with TRBJ1-1, with no clear D. CDR3 length: 12 amino acids. The V gene lost 7 bases and the J gene lost 2 bases, with 9 bases spanning the gap. Germline CDR1 reads SGHRS; CDR2 reads YFSETQ. CDR3 sequence reads: CASGPGNTEAFF. The CDR3 bases are TGCGCCAGCGGTCCGGGTAACACTGAAGCTTTCTTT.

The chain uses TRBV10-1 and TRBJ2-5; a weak D match, TRBD1 (7 bases). CDR3 size: 14 residues. Germline lookup yields CDR1 WNHNN and CDR2 SYGVQD (reference sequence). With 2 bases removed from V and 7 bases from J, the gap between germline ends came to 14 bases. The CDR3 bases are TGCGCCAGCAGTGAGAACAGGGGTAGCGGGACCCAGTACTTC. Its protein product is CASSENRGSGTQYF.

The J gene is TRBJ1-5, the V gene TRBV5-1, with D hard to call. V shed 0 bases and J shed 3 bases, with 10 bases lying between them. The CDR3 loop spans 15 amino acids. Germline CDR1 is SGHRS and CDR2 is YFSETQ. Here the CDR3 DNA reads TGCGCCAGCAGCTTGGAGGGTGCAAACAATCAGCCCCAGCATTTT. Translation: CASSLEGANNQPQHF.

The count of this clone is one. The gene calls are TRBV16 and TRBJ2-7; D remains ambiguous. The CDR3 length is 13 residues. Per the germline V gene, CDR1 is KGHSY and CDR2 is FQNENV. Trimming took off 0 bases at V and 1 base at J, with 4 bases between the two ends. In DNA, the CDR3 is TGTGCCAGCAGCCAATCAGGGTCCTACGAGCAGTACGTC. Translating it yields CASSQSGSYEQYV.

Within the sample, this clone is medium-sized. V is TRBV6-6 and J is TRBJ1-2; 9 bases fit TRBD1. Looked up from germline, CDR1 is MNHNY and CDR2 is SVGAGI (reference sequence). V lost 7 bases and J lost 4; bases outside the gene matches: 4. CDR3 length: 13 residues. CDR3 residues: CASTQTGGYGYTF. CDR3 bases: TGTGCCAGCACCCAGACAGGGGGCTATGGCTACACCTTC.

The chain is built from TRBV27 and TRBJ2-2; 7 bases map to TRBD2. The CDR3 totals 16 residues. J lost 3 bases, V lost 8 bases, and 12 bases had no gene match. CDR1 is MNHEY and CDR2 is SMNVEV in the germline V gene (reference sequence). In DNA, the CDR3 is TGTGCCAGCCGCCCCTCTGCGGGGGTCTACACCGGGGAGCTGTTTTTT. This codes for CASRPSAGVYTGELFF.

The rearrangement joins TRBV9 to TRBJ2-4, with D tentatively TRBD1 (5 bases). This CDR3 has 16 residues. Germline V CDR1 and CDR2: SGDLS, YYNGEE. Trimming pared 4 bases from V and 6 bases from J, leaving 20 bases between. CDR3 DNA sequence: TGTGCCAGCAGCTTTTCCGGTGGGGCCCCGGGAAACATTCAGTACTTC. This translates into CASSFSGGAPGNIQYF.

The chain recombines TRBV6-5 with TRBJ1-1; D unresolved. The length of the CDR3 is 15 residues. V gave up 2 bases and J gave up 0 bases, with 10 bases separating them. The V gene's germline CDR1 is MNHEY and CDR2 SVGAGI. CDR3: CASSYGVIMNTEAFF. The DNA of the CDR3 is TGTGCCAGCAGTTACGGAGTAATTATGAACACTGAAGCTTTCTTT.

The V call is TRBV10-3, the J call TRBJ2-4; D is possibly TRBD2 (6 bases). CDR1 and CDR2 from the germline V gene are ENHRY and SYGVKD. The CDR3 sequence is 14 residues long. V lost 2 bases to trimming and J lost 9 bases, with 14 bases between them. The CDR3 DNA reads as TGTGCCATCAGTGAGCCGTTCCCCGGGGGCATTCAGTACTTC. It encodes CAISEPFPGGIQYF.

The chain is built from TRBV5-6 and TRBJ1-2, with 7 bases identical to TRBD1. V lost 0 bases to trimming and J lost 6 bases; unmatched junction nucleotides: 11. Germline-derived CDR1 and CDR2 are SGHDT and YYEEEE. This CDR3 has 16 amino acids. CDR3 sequence (DNA): TGTGCCAGCAGCTTGGGGACAGGCTGGGGCATGGATGGCTACACCTTC. This encodes CASSLGTGWGMDGYTF.

Turning to this clone: At the DNA level, this CDR3 is encoded by other sequences in the same sample as well. The V call is TRBV4-1, the J call TRBJ1-6; 8 bases fit TRBD1. The CDR3 covers 14 residues. Trimming at V came to 1 base and at J to 10 bases, leaving 3 bases not matched to a gene. Germline V CDR1 and CDR2: MGHRA, YSYEKL. CDR3 sequence: CASSQAGGGSPLHF. Written as DNA, the CDR3 is TGCGCCAGCAGCCAAGCAGGGGGCGGATCACCCCTCCACTTT.

The chain couples TRBV5-1 to TRBJ1-5; D is unresolved. Looked up from germline, CDR1 is SGHRS and CDR2 is YFSETQ. V was clipped by 6 bases and J by 7 bases, with 11 bases between them. The CDR3 contains 12 residues. Written as DNA, the CDR3 is TGCGCCAGCACCCTACGAAGGCAGCCCCAGCATTTT. Translated, it gives CASTLRRQPQHF.

This clone was seen a handful of times. The CDR3 region has the DNA TGTGCCAGTAGTATAGCCCCTACAGGGGACACTGAAGCTTTCTTT. It yields the protein CASSIAPTGDTEAFF. The genes are TRBV19 and TRBJ1-1, with 7 positions matching TRBD1. V dropped 1 base and J dropped 3; count of bases not matched to a gene: 5. CDR1 is LNHDA, CDR2 SQIVND, per germline (reference sequence). CDR3 length equals 15 residues. Full variable domain (missing parts from reference TRBV19 and TRBJ1-1): DGGITQSPKYLFRKEGQNVTLSCEQNLNHDAMYWYRQDPGQGLRLIYYSQIVNDFQKGDIAEGYSVSREKKESFPLTVTSAQKNPTAFYLCASSIAPTGDTEAFFGQGTRLTVV.

The rearrangement uses TRBV2 and TRBJ2-2, with D perhaps matching TRBD1 (5 bases). Germline values: CDR1 SNHLY, CDR2 FYNNEI. The CDR3 consists of 14 residues. With 2 bases removed from V and 5 bases from J, the gap between germline ends came to 9 bases. The CDR3 protein is CASSEQGATGELFF. In nucleotides, the CDR3 is TGTGCCAGCAGTGAACAGGGCGCTACCGGGGAGCTGTTTTTT. Filled out from reference TRBV2 and TRBJ2-2, the complete variable domain reads EPEVTQTPSHQVTQMGQEVILRCVPISNHLYFYWYRQILGQKVEFLVSFYNNEISEKSEIFDDQFSVERPDGSNFTLKIRSTKLEDSAMYFCASSEQGATGELFFGEGSRLTVL.

The CDR3 protein is CASSIDRNTEAFF. The CDR3 nucleotides read TGTGCCAGTAGTATCGATAGGAACACTGAAGCTTTCTTT. The V gene is TRBV19, the J gene TRBJ1-1; no definite D call. The CDR3 sequence is 13 residues long. Germline V gene data show CDR1 as LNHDA and CDR2 as SQIVND (reference sequence). Between the trimmed V and J ends, which lost 3 bases and 1 base, there was a span of 6 bases.

CDR3 residues: CASSRTTGNTEAFF. The CDR3 DNA sequence: TGCGCCAGCAGCCGCACAACTGGGAACACTGAAGCTTTCTTT. This chain joins TRBV5-1 and TRBJ1-1; D is uncertain. This CDR3 is 14 amino acids long. Deletions cut 4 bases from V and 1 base from J, with 11 bases between. Germline CDR1 SGHRS, CDR2 YFSETQ.

V usage is TRBV5-1 and J usage is TRBJ2-1; 9 nucleotides align to TRBD2. The J segment lost 9 bases and the V segment lost 2 bases, leaving 9 bases of the junction unmatched. The V gene's germline CDR1 is SGHRS and CDR2 YFSETQ. This CDR3 spans 15 amino acids. CDR3 in amino acids: CASSFRAGGLGEQFF. Written as DNA, the CDR3 is TGCGCCAGCAGCTTTCGAGCGGGAGGACTCGGTGAGCAGTTCTTC.

This chain joins TRBV7-6 and TRBJ2-5, with no clear D. V was trimmed by 2 bases and J by 5 bases, leaving 18 bases between them. Germline loops: CDR1 SGHVS, CDR2 FNYEAQ. The CDR3 has 16 residues. The CDR3 nucleotides are TGTGCCAGCAGCTTAACGAGTTTAGGCGGTCGGGAGACCCAGTACTTC. Its protein is CASSLTSLGGRETQYF.